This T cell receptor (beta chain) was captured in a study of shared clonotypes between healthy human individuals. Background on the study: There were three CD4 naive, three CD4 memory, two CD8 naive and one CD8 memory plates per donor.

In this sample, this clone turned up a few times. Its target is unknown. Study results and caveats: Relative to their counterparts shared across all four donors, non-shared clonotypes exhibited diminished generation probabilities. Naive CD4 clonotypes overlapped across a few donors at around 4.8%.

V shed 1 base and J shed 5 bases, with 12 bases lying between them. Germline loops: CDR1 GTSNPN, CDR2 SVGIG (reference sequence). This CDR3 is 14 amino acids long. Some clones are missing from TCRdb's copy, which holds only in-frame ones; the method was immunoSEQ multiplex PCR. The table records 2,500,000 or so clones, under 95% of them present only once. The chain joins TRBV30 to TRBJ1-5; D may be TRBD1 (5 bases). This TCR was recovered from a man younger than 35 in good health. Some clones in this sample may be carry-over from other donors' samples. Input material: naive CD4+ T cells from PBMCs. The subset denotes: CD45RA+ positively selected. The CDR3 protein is CAWSGPRGDQPQHF. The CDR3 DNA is TGTGCCTGGAGTGGACCCCGGGGGGATCAGCCCCAGCATTTT.